This TCR beta chain comes out of a study of T cell repertoires in cytomegalovirus infection. Study-level information: The study used recently identified HLA-C-restricted and well-studied HLA-B-restricted CMV epitopes. An indication of both CMV infection and matching HLA type came from public TCR beta signatures. The study's findings and limits: Summed frequency of shared TCR beta families picked out CMV carriers who also had the relevant HLA.

The CDR3 consists of 18 residues. Germline-derived CDR1 and CDR2 are SGHDT and YYEEEE. J gave up 2 bases and V 2 bases, and 12 bases lay outside the gene matches. This clonotype was seen a handful of times. Its target is unknown. TCRdb processed the reads anew with MiXCR; each CDR3 protein has one entry. The table has hundreds of thousands of distinct CDR3 sequences, less than 40% seen once. The V and J genes are TRBV5-6 and TRBJ2-3, with 9 bases that match TRBD1. Sequencing was performed on cultured CD8+ T cells from PBMCs, taken from culture after CMV antigen stimulation. This sequence originates from a human donor in good health (CMV status not recorded). Some clones in this sample may be carry-over from other donors' samples. CDR3 region: CASSFLYRQGESTDTQYF. For the CDR3, the DNA is TGTGCCAGCAGCTTCCTTTATAGACAGGGGGAGTCCACAGATACGCAGTATTTT. The entire variable domain, with the rest obtained from reference TRBV5-6 and TRBJ2-3, is as follows: DAGVTQSPTHLIKTRGQQVTLRCSPKSGHDTVSWYQQALGQGPQFIFQYYEEEERQRGNFPDRFSGHQFPNYSSELNVNALLLGDSALYLCASSFLYRQGESTDTQYFGPGTRLTVL.